The rows below give T cell receptor beta chains drawn from one sample of a study of OX40 agonist ivuxolimab in advanced cancers. The method was immunoSEQ multiplex PCR; TCRdb's version includes in-frame clones alone and lacks a portion of them. The table lists approximately 99,000 clones, 86% of them singletons. The sample consisted of CD4+ or CD8+ T cells sorted from blood, taken in a trial of the OX40 agonist ivuxolimab. The receptor source for this set is an adult with an advanced solid tumor such as melanoma, head and neck, liver or kidney cancer. The CDR3 runs from the conserved cysteine through the conserved F or W. The order of the fields is D gene, V gene, J gene, clone size, CDR3 protein, CDR3 DNA. A D gene is named only where the DNA matches it firmly. Clone size is stated in some rows and not others, as once, few, many or a class when expanded.

TRBD1,TRBV19,TRBJ1-5,-,CASSITGQGFSQPQHF,TGTGCCAGTAGTATAACGGGACAGGGTTTTAGTCAGCCCCAGCATTTT
-,TRBV11-3,TRBJ2-5,-,CASSLRGGQQETQYF,TGTGCCAGCAGCTTAAGAGGAGGACAACAAGAGACCCAGTACTTC
-,TRBV11-1,TRBJ1-2,few,CASSPPDYGYTF,TGTGCCAGCAGCCCCCCGGACTATGGCTACACCTTC
-,TRBV5-1,TRBJ1-2,-,CASSRGGTNYGYTF,TGCGCCAGCAGCCGGGGAGGCACTAACTATGGCTACACCTTC
-,TRBV7-9,TRBJ1-1,-,CASSQGGGARTEAFF,TGTGCCAGCAGCCAGGGCGGGGGCGCGAGGACTGAAGCTTTCTTT
TRBD2,TRBV14,TRBJ2-1,-,CASSLRLAANNEQFF,TGTGCCAGCAGCCTTCGACTAGCGGCAAACAATGAGCAGTTCTTC
-,TRBV30,TRBJ2-7,-,CAWSGMIGEQCF,TGTGCCTGGAGCGGAATGATCGGCGAGCAGTGCTTC
-,TRBV27,TRBJ1-2,-,CASSLWASPGGGYTF,TGTGCCAGCAGTTTATGGGCATCCCCCGGCGGTGGCTACACCTTC
TRBD1,TRBV19,TRBJ2-5,-,CASSPRTGARMETQYF,TGTGCCAGTAGTCCAAGGACAGGGGCGCGGATGGAGACCCAGTACTTC
TRBD1,TRBV28,TRBJ2-7,-,CASSWDTGGYEQYF,TGTGCCAGCAGTTGGGATACAGGGGGCTACGAGCAGTACTTC
-,TRBV7-9,TRBJ1-1,few,CASSLRPTEAFF,TGTGCCAGCAGCTTACGTCCGACGGAAGCTTTCTTT
TRBD2,TRBV10-1,TRBJ2-3,-,CASSEFAGGPGDTQYF,TGCGCCAGCAGTGAGTTTGCGGGGGGGCCGGGAGATACGCAGTATTTT
-,TRBV5-6,TRBJ2-5,-,CASSISETQYF,TGTGCCAGCAGCATTTCAGAGACCCAGTACTTC
TRBD1,TRBV7-6,TRBJ2-5,-,CASSARTGLGETQYF,TGTGCCAGCAGCGCTCGGACAGGGCTGGGGGAGACCCAGTACTTC
TRBD1,TRBV11-2,TRBJ1-3,-,CASSFTGNRGSGNTIYF,TGTGCCAGCAGCTTCACAGGGAACAGGGGCTCTGGAAACACCATATATTTT
TRBD1,TRBV4-1,TRBJ1-2,-,CASSQETGLGLAIYGYTF,TGCGCCAGCAGCCAAGAGACAGGGCTAGGTCTCGCTATCTATGGCTACACCTTC
-,TRBV30,TRBJ2-7,-,CAWSHSYEQYF,TGTGCCTGGAGCCATTCCTACGAGCAGTACTTC
-,TRBV21-1,TRBJ2-3,-,CASFSGSTDTQYF,TGTGCCAGCTTTTCAGGGAGCACAGATACGCAGTATTTT
-,TRBV18,TRBJ1-2,-,CASSPRPEIYGYTF,TGTGCCAGCTCACCCCGACCAGAAATCTATGGCTACACCTTC
-,TRBV7-2,TRBJ1-1,-,CASSLWGTNTEAFF,TGTGCCAGCAGCTTATGGGGAACTAACACTGAAGCTTTCTTT
-,TRBV5-1,TRBJ2-2,-,CASSWLGEELFF,TGCGCCAGCAGCTGGTTGGGGGAGGAGCTGTTTTTT
-,TRBV18,TRBJ1-3,-,CASSPRTDSSGNTIYF,TGTGCCAGCTCACCACGGACAGACTCCTCTGGAAACACCATATATTTT
-,TRBV5-1,TRBJ2-7,once,CASTLMPDAYEQYF,TGCGCCAGCACCCTCATGCCAGACGCCTACGAGCAGTACTTC
TRBD1,TRBV13,TRBJ1-2,-,CASSRQGANYGYTF,TGTGCCAGCAGCCGACAGGGAGCTAACTATGGCTACACCTTC
-,TRBV7-9,TRBJ1-2,-,CASSQGTETGYTF,TGTGCCAGCAGCCAGGGGACCGAGACTGGCTACACCTTC
-,TRBV19,TRBJ1-1,-,CASSPGTTYYTEAFF,TGTGCCAGTAGTCCCGGGACAACCTATTACACTGAAGCTTTCTTT
-,TRBV27,TRBJ2-7,once,CASSRRGDYEQYF,TGTGCCAGCAGCCGCAGGGGGGACTACGAGCAGTACTTC
-,TRBV6-5,TRBJ2-3,-,CASGQFSFSTDTQYF,TGTGCCAGTGGACAGTTCTCGTTTTCCACAGATACGCAGTATTTT